This TCR beta chain was recovered during a study of shared clonotypes between healthy human individuals. Selected positively for CCR7 and CD45RO-negative, naive CD8 cells excluded terminally differentiated effector memory CD45RA+ cells. Data came from immunoSEQ multiplex PCR; TCRdb stores just in-frame clones and leaves some out. The sample includes under 700,000 clones, approximately 96% seen only once; the top ten take approximately 0.11%. In germline, CDR1 is PRHDT, CDR2 FYEKMQ (reference sequence). CDR3 length: 14 residues. Trimming removed 0 bases at V and 4 bases at J, with 9 bases between. The source of this sequence is a woman in her thirties in good health. Sequencing used naive CD8+ T cells sorted from blood. V is TRBV13 and J is TRBJ2-5; TRBD2 is a possible D gene (6 bases). The CDR3 region is CASSLGLAVETQYF. The CDR3 DNA follows: TGTGCCAGCAGCTTAGGACTAGCAGTAGAGACCCAGTACTTC. Full variable domain (missing parts from reference TRBV13 and TRBJ2-5): AAGVIQSPRHLIKEKRETATLKCYPIPRHDTVYWYQQGPGQDPQFLISFYEKMQSDKGSIPDRFSAQQFSDYHSELNMSSLELGDSALYFCASSLGLAVETQYFGPGTRLLVL.